The T cell receptor beta chain described here comes from a study of Graves' ophthalmopathy and Graves' hyperthyroidism. Study-wide points: For separating ophthalmopathy from stable hyperthyroidism, a 13-signature model gave 85% to 90% sensitivity and about 80% specificity. Blood contained most expanded thyroid clonotypes exceeding 0.001 frequency.

Amplification from RNA transcripts yielded the TCR beta CDR3 regions. HTBI primers were employed in first-round RT-PCR, then a second-round multiplex PCR followed. TCRdb analysed the multiplex PCR reads with MiXCR anew, one entry per CDR3 protein. Of 500,000 to 800,000 distinct CDR3 sequences listed, 35% to 45% are singletons. Germline-derived CDR1 and CDR2 are ENHRY and SYGVKD. The CDR3 has 15 residues. J gave up 11 bases and V 2 bases, and 5 bases lay outside the gene matches. As regards this clonotype: Its specificity is unknown.

Moderate-to-severe activity, CAS at least 3, NOSPECS at least 4 and duration under 3 months characterized donors with ophthalmopathy. Sequencing was carried out using peripheral blood. The rearrangement uses TRBV10-3 and TRBJ1-6; 11 positions agree with TRBD1. The receptor was isolated from an adult man with Graves' ophthalmopathy. The CDR3 is CAISEGQGASAPLHF. In DNA, the CDR3 is TGTGCCATCAGTGAGGGACAGGGGGCTTCAGCACCCCTCCACTTT.